Sequencing of this T cell receptor (beta chain) was carried out in a study of graft-versus-host responses after intestinal transplantation. Study details: Recipients got multivisceral, liver-intestinal, or isolated intestinal transplants.

Each mixed lymphocyte reaction held about 200,000 CFSE-labeled responders and about 200,000 irradiated violet-dye-labeled stimulators. Germline CDR1 MGHRA, CDR2 YSYEKL. The CDR3 is 14 amino acids. In the case of this clone: Compared with germline, one end of the junction differs, possibly owing to a read error.

TCRdb's copy holds only in-frame clones and misses some; the assay was immunoSEQ multiplex PCR. The repertoire holds approximately 15,000 clones, about 38% seen once, with 3% to 4% in the top ten. The TCR sequence derives from a human patient who received an intestinal transplant. Sequencing used alloreactive CD8+ T cells from a mixed lymphocyte reaction culture, obtained before intestinal transplant. The subset: CFSE-low proliferating T cells sorted from approximately six-day pre-transplant mixed lymphocyte reaction (GvH or HvG direction). The chain employs TRBV4-1 and TRBJ1-2; no clear D gene. The CDR3 sequence: CASSVRQFRYGYTF. CDR3 in DNA: TGTGCCAGCAGCGTCAGACAATTCCGCTATGGCTACACCTTC.